This entry lists 7 T cell receptor beta chains sequenced from one sample in a study of T cells in Graves' hyperthyroidism and ophthalmopathy. TCR beta CDR3 sequences were amplified from RNA transcripts. TCR CDR3 underwent first-round RT-PCR with the HTBI primer set. TCRdb redid the calling of the multiplex PCR reads with MiXCR, one entry per CDR3 protein. Of roughly 570,000 distinct CDR3 sequences in the sample, 15% to 17% were seen once. Sequencing was done on a sample of blood. Receptors were obtained from a woman aged 25 to 39 with Graves' hyperthyroidism.

This clonotype was observed many times. The chain links TRBV18 to TRBJ1-1; no reliable D call. Per germline, CDR1 KGHSH and CDR2 LQKENI. The CDR3 has 13 residues. V dropped 1 base and J dropped 1 base, with 4 bases sitting between them. The CDR3 DNA reads TGTGCCAGCTCACCACAGGGGAACACTGAAGCTTTCTTT. Amino acid sequence: CASSPQGNTEAFF.

This clonotype was observed many times. V usage is TRBV12-3 or TRBV12-4 and J usage is TRBJ1-1; no firm D call. The CDR3 sequence is 14 residues long. V was trimmed by 5 bases and J by 0 bases, leaving 10 bases between them. Written as DNA, the CDR3 is TGTGCCAGCAGTCGTGAACATATGAACACTGAAGCTTTCTTT. Encoded protein: CASSREHMNTEAFF.

At least ten counts were recorded for this clonotype. This chain connects TRBV7-2 to TRBJ2-7; D is unresolved. The CDR3 covers 15 residues. The germline V gene has CDR1 SGHTA and CDR2 FQGNSA. The V and J ends lost 5 bases and 4 bases respectively, with 18 bases between them. The chain's CDR3 is CASSPFLGSSYEQYF. The CDR3 DNA sequence: TGTGCCAGCAGCCCTTTCCTCGGTAGCTCTTACGAGCAGTACTTC.

Many counts were recorded for this clonotype. The CDR3, as DNA: TGTGCCAGCAGCCAAACAGGGGCGTCCCGCGGTGGCTACACCTTC. Translated, it gives CASSQTGASRGGYTF. V is TRBV3-1 and J is TRBJ1-2, with TRBD1 matching over 7 bases. V was clipped by 2 bases and J by 7 bases; unmatched bases: 10. Germline-derived CDR1 and CDR2 are LGHDT and YNNKEL (reference sequence). CDR3 length: 15 residues.

This chain uses TRBV6-7 with TRBJ2-4; D gene uncertain. TRBV6-7 is given ORF status, its function remaining uncertain. The CDR3 is 16 residues long. Trimming removed 2 bases from V and 0 bases from J, with 11 bases in between. The CDR3 DNA follows: TGTGCCAGCAGTTACCAAGTAAAGATAGCCAAAAACATTCAGTACTTC. Translated, it gives CASSYQVKIAKNIQYF.

The chain employs TRBV28 and TRBJ2-1; D is unclear. Germline-derived CDR1 and CDR2 are MDHEN and SYDVKM. The V end lost 5 bases, the J end lost 4 bases, and 9 bases lay between the germline ends. The CDR3 totals 13 residues. The CDR3 reads CASSPTPYNEQFF. As DNA, the CDR3 is TGTGCCAGCAGTCCTACACCATACAATGAGCAGTTCTTC.

The J gene is TRBJ1-5, the V gene TRBV7-7; D possibly corresponds to TRBD1 (5 bases). The germline CDR1 and CDR2 sequences are SSHAT and FNYEAQ (reference sequence). This CDR3 has 12 amino acids. CDR3 in DNA: TGTGCTAGTCAGGGTGGCAATCAGCCCCAGCATTTT. It specifies CASQGGNQPQHF.